This T cell receptor (beta chain) is drawn from a study of immune evolution from preneoplasia to lung adenocarcinoma. Study conclusions and caveats: Normal lung had highest clonality; later lesions appeared denser, more diverse.

Profiling relied on immunoSEQ multiplex PCR, and the TCRdb table lists in-frame clones only, not all of them. Found here are about 8,200 clones, over 75% of them singletons; the top ten hold roughly 6.6%. On this clone: Its antigen is not known.

Germline lookup yields CDR1 SGHRS and CDR2 YFSETQ. The CDR3 is 16 residues long. V gave up 1 base and J gave up 1 base, with 13 bases separating them. Patients had resection in Japan or China between about 2013 and 2017. This sequence joins TRBV5-1 and TRBJ2-3; a weak D match, TRBD2 (6 bases). This TCR was sampled from a person aged 70 to 85 with lung adenocarcinoma. Sequencing used FFPE adjacent normal lung tissue. The CDR3 region is CASSLIGGKGTDTQYF. In DNA form, the CDR3 reads TGCGCCAGCAGCTTGATTGGAGGGAAAGGCACAGATACGCAGTATTTT. Full variable domain (missing parts from reference TRBV5-1 and TRBJ2-3): KAGVTQTPRYLIKTRGQQVTLSCSPISGHRSVSWYQQTPGQGLQFLFEYFSETQRNKGNFPGRFSGRQFSNSRSEMNVSTLELGDSALYLCASSLIGGKGTDTQYFGPGTRLTVL.